The present T cell receptor (beta chain) was sequenced within a study of blood T cell repertoires in COVID-19. Study-level background: There were acute and convalescent COVID-19 samples, and they came from the United States, Italy and Spain. Sources were T cells, B-cell-depleted T cells, or PBMCs; the material itself was cDNA or gDNA.

Per the original methods: It was from reference gene primer amplification that nucleated cell counts were estimated. This table comes from immunoSEQ multiplex PCR, and its TCRdb copy is limited to in-frame clones, with some not included. The V and J calls and clone size come from that table; D and trimming were worked out from the DNA. This sample has some 30,000 clones; 92% occur once, and the top ten carry approximately 2.5%. Per germline, CDR1 SGHNT and CDR2 YENEEA. V was shortened by 1 base and J by 4 bases, with 13 bases between the two germline ends. The CDR3 covers 15 residues. Sequenced sample: peripheral blood. This rearrangement joins TRBV11-3 to TRBJ1-1; D uncertain. This clonotype originated in a man aged 50 to 59 with active COVID-19. The CDR3 sequence is CASSLAQTPGTEAFF. The CDR3 coding sequence is TGTGCCAGCAGCTTAGCACAGACCCCTGGCACTGAAGCTTTCTTT.